These T cell receptor beta chains were read from a single sample in a study of blood T cell repertoires in COVID-19. Here immunoSEQ multiplex PCR was the method, and the copy in TCRdb shows in-frame clones only, minus some. The sample lists 68,000 or so clones; approximately 79% were seen once. Sequencing used peripheral blood. The source of these receptors is a woman aged 45-59 years with acute or convalescent COVID-19. Both conserved end residues are part of each CDR3. Fields, in order: J gene, clone size, V gene, D gene, CDR3 protein, CDR3 DNA. A D gene is named only where the DNA matches it firmly. Expanded clones get a size class; other rows say once, few or many, or leave the size out.

>TRBJ1-1|.|TRBV7-2|.
CASSLLFNTEAFF
TGTGCCAGCAGCCTACTGTTTAACACTGAAGCTTTCTTT
>TRBJ1-1|.|TRBV5-4|.
CASSRMQGLGTEAFF
TGTGCCAGCAGCCGGATGCAGGGATTGGGCACTGAAGCTTTCTTT
>TRBJ1-1|once|TRBV20-1|TRBD1
CSASQTGGVVNTEAFF
TGCAGTGCTAGTCAAACAGGGGGGGTAGTGAACACTGAAGCTTTCTTT
>TRBJ1-1|few|TRBV19|TRBD1
CATANRGVSNTEAFF
TGTGCCACCGCGAACAGGGGAGTTAGTAACACTGAAGCTTTCTTT
>TRBJ1-6|.|TRBV27|TRBD1
CASSLRGTGGLPLHF
TGTGCCAGCAGTTTAAGAGGGACAGGTGGCCTACCCCTCCACTTT
>TRBJ2-1|.|TRBV6-6|TRBD2
CASSLGASGGASYNEQFF
TGTGCCAGCAGTCTAGGGGCTAGCGGGGGGGCTTCCTACAATGAGCAGTTCTTC
>TRBJ2-7|.|TRBV6-5|.
CASTQDSYEQYF
TGTGCCAGCACCCAGGACTCTTACGAGCAGTACTTC
>TRBJ2-1|.|TRBV28|.
CASSSPLRTPANEQFF
TGTGCCAGCAGTTCGCCCCTCCGGACACCCGCGAATGAGCAGTTCTTC
>TRBJ2-7|few|TRBV5-4|.
CASSPGGAAGHTVEQYF
TGTGCCAGCAGCCCTGGTGGCGCGGCAGGACATACGGTAGAGCAGTACTTC
>TRBJ1-1|.|TRBV6-5|.
CASSYSTSVNTEAFF
TGTGCCAGCAGTTACTCAACGAGTGTGAACACTGAAGCTTTCTTT
>TRBJ2-5|few|TRBV30|TRBD2
CALGPGGETQYF
TGTGCCTTGGGACCGGGGGGGGAGACCCAGTACTTC
>TRBJ1-5|.|TRBV19|.
CASSMVKGGNQPQHF
TGTGCCAGTAGTATGGTCAAGGGGGGCAATCAGCCCCAGCATTTT
>TRBJ1-1|.|TRBV7-2|.
CASSPTSQGTEAFF
TGTGCCAGCAGCCCTACGTCACAGGGCACTGAAGCTTTCTTT
>TRBJ1-1|.|TRBV5-1|TRBD1
CASSWGTGMNTEAFF
TGCGCCAGCAGCTGGGGGACAGGGATGAACACTGAAGCTTTCTTT
>TRBJ1-6|.|TRBV25-1|.
CASSALDNSPLHF
TGTGCCAGCAGCGCGTTGGATAATTCACCCCTCCACTTT
>TRBJ2-2|.|TRBV9|TRBD2
CASSHPLGSGSTGELFF
TGTGCCAGCAGCCACCCCTTGGGTAGCGGGAGCACCGGGGAGCTGTTTTTT
>TRBJ2-3|.|TRBV7-3|.
CASSQTSDTQYF
TGTGCCAGCAGCCAGACATCAGATACGCAGTATTTT
>TRBJ1-2|.|TRBV6-5|.
CASSPGGGYYGYTF
TGTGCCAGCAGCCCGGGAGGCGGTTACTATGGCTACACCTTC
>TRBJ2-7|once|TRBV27|TRBD1
CASSPWDRLTYEQYF
TGTGCCAGCAGCCCCTGGGACAGGCTTACCTACGAGCAGTACTTC
>TRBJ1-2|.|TRBV2|TRBD1
CASSADRDYGYTF
TGTGCCAGCAGTGCGGACAGGGACTATGGCTACACCTTC
>TRBJ1-1|.|TRBV2|.
CASSWSDGEAFF
TGTGCCAGCAGCTGGAGCGATGGGGAAGCTTTCTTT
>TRBJ2-5|.|TRBV2|TRBD2
CASSGLAGLETQYF
TGTGCCAGCAGCGGACTAGCGGGACTAGAGACCCAGTACTTC
>TRBJ1-2|.|TRBV20-1|TRBD1
CSASQGQGNYGYTF
TGCAGTGCTAGTCAGGGACAGGGTAACTATGGCTACACCTTC
>TRBJ2-1|.|TRBV28|.
CASSLLKAGYNEQFF
TGTGCCAGCAGCCTACTAAAGGCGGGATACAATGAGCAGTTCTTC
>TRBJ2-1|.|TRBV12-3/TRBV12-4|.
CASSPSSYNEQFF
TGTGCCAGCAGTCCGAGCTCCTACAATGAGCAGTTCTTC
>TRBJ1-2|.|TRBV7-9|.
CASTSNRVGYTF
TGTGCCAGTACCTCAAACAGGGTCGGCTACACCTTC
>TRBJ1-2|once|TRBV9|TRBD1
CASSAAVSRGNYGYTF
TGTGCCAGCAGCGCCGCCGTTTCCAGGGGGAACTATGGCTACACCTTC
>TRBJ2-7|.|TRBV2|.
CANLSRVWYF
TGTGCCAACCTCTCCAGGGTTTGGTACTTC
>TRBJ1-5|.|TRBV28|TRBD1
CASRPGRGHGSNQPQHF
TGTGCCAGCAGACCCGGAAGGGGGCATGGTAGCAATCAGCCCCAGCATTTT
>TRBJ2-7|.|TRBV19|TRBD1
CASRQGVSSYEQYF
TGTGCCAGTAGGCAGGGGGTATCCTCCTACGAGCAGTACTTC
>TRBJ2-3|.|TRBV5-5|.
CASSFEIPFTDTQYF
TGTGCCAGCAGCTTCGAGATTCCCTTCACAGATACGCAGTATTTT
>TRBJ1-5|.|TRBV2|.
CASTPQGSGQPQHF
TGTGCCAGCACCCCACAGGGAAGCGGTCAGCCCCAGCATTTT
>TRBJ1-1|once|TRBV4-2|.
CASSQVSTVNTEAFF
TGTGCCAGCAGCCAAGTTTCGACAGTGAACACTGAAGCTTTCTTT
>TRBJ2-2|.|TRBV11-3|.
CASSGGTGELFF
TGTGCCAGCAGTGGCGGGACCGGGGAGCTGTTTTTT
>TRBJ2-1|.|TRBV3-1/TRBV3-2|TRBD2
CASSYQLAGGYYNEQFF
TGTGCCAGCAGCTACCAGCTAGCGGGGGGGTATTACAATGAGCAGTTCTTC
>TRBJ1-2|.|TRBV6-5|.
CASIKEVAAYGYTF
TGTGCCAGCATCAAGGAGGTTGCCGCCTATGGCTACACCTTC
>TRBJ1-1|.|TRBV6-5|TRBD1
CASRDQGVTEAFF
TGTGCCAGCAGAGACCAGGGGGTAACTGAAGCTTTCTTT
>TRBJ1-2|many|TRBV18|TRBD1
CASSPLGQGNGYTF
TGTGCCAGCTCACCACTCGGACAGGGGAATGGCTACACCTTC
>TRBJ2-7|.|TRBV4-1|.
CASSQAGYEQYF
TGCGCCAGCAGCCAAGCAGGCTACGAGCAGTACTTC